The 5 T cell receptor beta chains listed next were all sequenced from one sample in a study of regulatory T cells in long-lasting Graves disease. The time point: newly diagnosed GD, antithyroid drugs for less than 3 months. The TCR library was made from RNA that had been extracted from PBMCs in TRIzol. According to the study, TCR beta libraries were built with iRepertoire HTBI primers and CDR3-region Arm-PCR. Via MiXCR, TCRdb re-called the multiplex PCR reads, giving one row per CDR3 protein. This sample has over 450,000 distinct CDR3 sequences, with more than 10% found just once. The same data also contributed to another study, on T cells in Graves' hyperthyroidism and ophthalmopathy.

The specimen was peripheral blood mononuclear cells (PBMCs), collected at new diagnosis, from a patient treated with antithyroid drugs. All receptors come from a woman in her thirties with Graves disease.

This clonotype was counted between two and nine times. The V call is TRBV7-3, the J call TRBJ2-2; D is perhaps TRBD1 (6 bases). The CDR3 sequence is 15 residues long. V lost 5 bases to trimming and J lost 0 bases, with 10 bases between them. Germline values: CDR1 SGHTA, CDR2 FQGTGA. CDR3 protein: CASSGQGTNTGELFF. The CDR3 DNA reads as TGTGCCAGCAGCGGGCAGGGGACGAACACCGGGGAGCTGTTTTTT.

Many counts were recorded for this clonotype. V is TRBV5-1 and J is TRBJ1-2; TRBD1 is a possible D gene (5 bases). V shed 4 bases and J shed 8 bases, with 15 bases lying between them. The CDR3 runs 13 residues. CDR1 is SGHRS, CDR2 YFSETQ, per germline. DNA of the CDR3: TGCGCCAGCAGCCACGGACAACCTGACGGCTACACCTTC. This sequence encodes CASSHGQPDGYTF.

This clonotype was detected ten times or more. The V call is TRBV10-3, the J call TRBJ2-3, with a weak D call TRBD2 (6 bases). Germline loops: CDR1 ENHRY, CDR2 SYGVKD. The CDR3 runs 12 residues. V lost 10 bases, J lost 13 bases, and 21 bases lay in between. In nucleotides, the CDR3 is TGTGCCACCCAAACCACTAGCCGCTATAAGTATTTT. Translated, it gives CATQTTSRYKYF.

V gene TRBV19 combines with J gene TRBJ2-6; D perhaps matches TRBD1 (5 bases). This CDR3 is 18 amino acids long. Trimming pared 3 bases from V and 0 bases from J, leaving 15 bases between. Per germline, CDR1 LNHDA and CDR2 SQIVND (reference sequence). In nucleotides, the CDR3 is TGTGCCAGTAGTATGAGGTCCAGGGCCATCTCTGGGGCCAACGTCCTGACTTTC. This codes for CASSMRSRAISGANVLTF.

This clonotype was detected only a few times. CDR3 in amino acids: CASSGTGTYYYEQYF. DNA of the CDR3: TGTGCCAGCTCAGGTACCGGGACTTACTACTACGAGCAGTACTTC. The V gene is TRBV18, the J gene TRBJ2-7, with a tentative D call TRBD2 (6 bases). Germline loops: CDR1 KGHSH, CDR2 LQKENI. The CDR3 has 15 amino acids. The germline V and J ends were trimmed by 5 bases and 3 bases, with 17 bases remaining between them.